This T cell receptor (beta chain) is drawn from a study of T cell repertoires in cytomegalovirus infection. MiXCR was run by TCRdb on the reads, yielding one entry per CDR3 protein. The sample comprises some 700,000 distinct CDR3 sequences, roughly 35% of which are singletons, and around 3% rests with the top ten. The germline gives CDR1 SGHRS, CDR2 YFSETQ. V gave up 7 bases and J gave up 9 bases; unmatched junction bases: 18. The CDR3 covers 15 residues. The source is a human donor in good health (CMV status not recorded). Some clones in this sample may be carry-over from other donors' samples. Input material: PBMCs. The rearrangement links TRBV5-1 to TRBJ2-5; 7 bases map to TRBD2. CDR3 sequence (DNA): TGCGCCAGCTCAAAGGTCGCTAGCGGAGATAGGGCCCAGTACTTC. It is translated as CASSKVASGDRAQYF.